A selection of T cell receptor beta chains follows, all from one sample in a study of blood T cell repertoires in COVID-19. Assay used: immunoSEQ multiplex PCR; TCRdb lists only in-frame clones, some missing. The table has 300,000 to 350,000 clones, around 91% seen once. The sample comprised PBMCs or T cells enriched from blood (not recorded which). The receptors here all came from a woman under 30 with acute COVID-19. Both conserved end residues are part of each CDR3. The order of the fields is J gene, clone size, D gene, V gene, CDR3 protein, CDR3 DNA. The D gene is left open where the match is weak. Clone sizes are given selectively: once, few, many, or a class where the clone is expanded.

J: TRBJ2-5
size: .
D: .
V: TRBV7-9
CDR3: CASSPTSPQETQYF
DNA: TGTGCCAGCAGCCCGACTAGTCCCCAAGAGACCCAGTACTTC

J: TRBJ1-4
size: .
D: TRBD1
V: TRBV7-9
CDR3: CASSLGQGAIEKLFF
DNA: TGTGCCAGCAGCTTAGGACAGGGGGCGATTGAAAAACTGTTTTTT

J: TRBJ2-1
size: .
D: .
V: TRBV7-9
CDR3: CASSVPPQGSEQFF
DNA: TGTGCCAGCAGCGTCCCCCCTCAGGGAAGTGAGCAGTTCTTC

J: TRBJ2-7
size: .
D: .
V: TRBV6-4
CDR3: CASMDPGTYEQYF
DNA: TGTGCCAGCATGGACCCGGGAACCTACGAGCAGTACTTC

J: TRBJ2-3
size: .
D: TRBD1
V: TRBV7-3
CDR3: CASSQTGQGGPDTQYF
DNA: TGTGCCAGCAGCCAGACGGGACAGGGAGGTCCAGATACGCAGTATTTT

J: TRBJ2-5
size: .
D: .
V: TRBV11-3
CDR3: CASSFRTAQETQYF
DNA: TGTGCCAGCAGCTTTAGGACAGCCCAAGAGACCCAGTACTTC

J: TRBJ1-5
size: .
D: TRBD1
V: TRBV7-2
CDR3: CASSLTGGDQPQHF
DNA: TGTGCCAGCAGCCTGACAGGGGGCGATCAGCCCCAGCATTTT

J: TRBJ1-2
size: .
D: .
V: TRBV24-1
CDR3: CATSPGNYGYTF
DNA: TGTGCCACCAGTCCGGGGAACTATGGCTACACCTTC

J: TRBJ2-3
size: .
D: TRBD2
V: TRBV5-1
CDR3: CASSHTRLAADTQYF
DNA: TGCGCCAGCAGCCATACCCGACTAGCTGCAGATACGCAGTATTTT

J: TRBJ2-1
size: .
D: .
V: TRBV9
CDR3: CASSDGGTDYNEQFF
DNA: TGTGCCAGCAGCGACGGAGGGACCGATTACAATGAGCAGTTCTTC

J: TRBJ1-1
size: .
D: TRBD1
V: TRBV11-1
CDR3: CASNPPGQENTEAFF
DNA: TGTGCCAGCAACCCCCCCGGACAGGAGAACACTGAAGCTTTCTTT

J: TRBJ2-7
size: .
D: TRBD2
V: TRBV9
CDR3: CASSITSGRPTYEQYF
DNA: TGTGCCAGCAGCATAACTAGCGGGAGACCAACCTACGAGCAGTACTTC

J: TRBJ2-1
size: .
D: TRBD1
V: TRBV28
CDR3: CASRAGTGGYNEQFF
DNA: TGTGCCAGCAGGGCCGGGACAGGGGGCTACAATGAGCAGTTCTTC

J: TRBJ2-1
size: .
D: TRBD2
V: TRBV28
CDR3: CASEIRASGKTSSYNEQFF
DNA: TGTGCCAGCGAAATCCGGGCTAGCGGGAAGACTAGCTCCTACAATGAGCAGTTCTTC

J: TRBJ1-2
size: .
D: TRBD1
V: TRBV6-5
CDR3: CASSRHRGNYGYTF
DNA: TGTGCCAGCAGTCGCCACAGGGGAAACTATGGCTACACCTTC

J: TRBJ2-7
size: once
D: TRBD2
V: TRBV28
CDR3: CASSTSGSLYEQYF
DNA: TGTGCCAGTTCGACTAGCGGGAGCCTCTACGAGCAGTACTTC

J: TRBJ1-2
size: .
D: .
V: TRBV3-1/TRBV3-2
CDR3: CASSQSVDYGYTF
DNA: TGTGCCAGCAGCCAATCGGTTGACTATGGCTACACCTTC

J: TRBJ2-7
size: .
D: TRBD1
V: TRBV18
CDR3: CASSPRTGVTYEQYF
DNA: TGTGCCAGCTCACCGAGAACAGGGGTAACCTACGAGCAGTACTTC

J: TRBJ1-6
size: .
D: TRBD1
V: TRBV9
CDR3: CASSVGTGKNSPLHF
DNA: TGTGCCAGCAGCGTGGGGACAGGGAAGAATTCACCCCTCCACTTT

J: TRBJ2-3
size: few
D: .
V: TRBV5-4
CDR3: CASSPQASSDTQYF
DNA: TGTGCCAGCAGCCCCCAGGCCAGTTCAGATACGCAGTATTTT

J: TRBJ2-7
size: .
D: TRBD1
V: TRBV28
CDR3: CASSLSGQVTYEQYF
DNA: TGTGCCAGCAGTTTATCCGGACAGGTGACCTACGAGCAGTACTTC

J: TRBJ1-1
size: .
D: TRBD1
V: TRBV7-9
CDR3: CASSPSGTGVYDTEAFF
DNA: TGTGCCAGCAGCCCATCCGGGACAGGGGTTTACGACACTGAAGCTTTCTTT

J: TRBJ1-6
size: .
D: .
V: TRBV28
CDR3: CASSLGGYNSPLHF
DNA: TGTGCCAGCAGTTTGGGGGGTTATAATTCACCCCTCCACTTT

J: TRBJ1-1
size: few
D: .
V: TRBV3-1/TRBV3-2
CDR3: CASSPLGGTMNTEAFF
DNA: TGTGCCAGCAGCCCCCTCGGAGGAACCATGAACACTGAAGCTTTCTTT

J: TRBJ2-7
size: once
D: .
V: TRBV7-9
CDR3: CASSFAGRSYEQYF
DNA: TGTGCCAGCAGCTTTGCGGGTCGATCCTACGAGCAGTACTTC

J: TRBJ2-3
size: few
D: TRBD1
V: TRBV5-1
CDR3: CASRGTGHTDTQYF
DNA: TGCGCCAGCAGGGGGACAGGGCACACAGATACGCAGTATTTT

J: TRBJ2-5
size: .
D: TRBD2
V: TRBV7-3
CDR3: CASSFLAGAPETQYF
DNA: TGTGCCAGCAGCTTTCTAGCGGGAGCCCCAGAGACCCAGTACTTC

J: TRBJ2-1
size: .
D: .
V: TRBV18
CDR3: CASSPAGNPYNEQFF
DNA: TGTGCCAGCTCACCCGCGGGTAACCCATACAATGAGCAGTTCTTC

J: TRBJ1-2
size: .
D: TRBD1
V: TRBV28
CDR3: CASSPPGQGFRGYTF
DNA: TGTGCCAGCAGCCCCCCGGGACAGGGTTTCCGTGGCTACACCTTC

J: TRBJ2-7
size: few
D: TRBD2
V: TRBV13
CDR3: CASGLTSGSYEQYF
DNA: TGTGCCAGCGGGTTGACTAGCGGCTCCTACGAGCAGTACTTC

J: TRBJ1-5
size: .
D: .
V: TRBV28
CDR3: CASSPQAGGGDQPQHF
DNA: TGTGCCAGCAGTCCCCAAGCCGGGGGAGGCGATCAGCCCCAGCATTTT

J: TRBJ2-1
size: .
D: TRBD2
V: TRBV7-9
CDR3: CASSATSGPHNEQFF
DNA: TGTGCCAGCAGCGCAACTAGCGGACCACACAATGAGCAGTTCTTC

J: TRBJ2-6
size: .
D: TRBD1
V: TRBV27
CDR3: CASRSRWGQGATGANVLTF
DNA: TGTGCCAGCAGGTCTCGATGGGGTCAGGGGGCTACTGGGGCCAACGTCCTGACTTTC

J: TRBJ2-2
size: .
D: .
V: TRBV2
CDR3: CASSEGLAANTGELFF
DNA: TGTGCCAGCAGTGAAGGGCTAGCCGCGAACACCGGGGAGCTGTTTTTT

J: TRBJ2-7
size: few
D: TRBD1
V: TRBV2
CDR3: CASIRGQDFPYEQYF
DNA: TGTGCCAGTATAAGGGGACAGGACTTCCCCTACGAGCAGTACTTC

J: TRBJ1-6
size: .
D: TRBD1
V: TRBV7-7
CDR3: CASSLGQGIFPYNSPLHF
DNA: TGTGCTAGCAGCCTTGGACAGGGGATTTTCCCCTATAATTCACCCCTCCACTTT

J: TRBJ2-1
size: .
D: .
V: TRBV5-1
CDR3: CASSPRGGGNEQFF
DNA: TGCGCCAGCAGCCCACGGGGAGGGGGCAATGAGCAGTTCTTC

J: TRBJ1-2
size: .
D: .
V: TRBV5-1
CDR3: CASSLAGGDGYTF
DNA: TGCGCCAGCAGCTTGGCCGGGGGTGACGGCTACACCTTC

J: TRBJ1-1
size: .
D: TRBD1
V: TRBV3-1/TRBV3-2
CDR3: CASSLRDSGFTEAFF
DNA: TGTGCCAGCAGCCTTCGGGACAGCGGTTTCACTGAAGCTTTCTTT

J: TRBJ2-1
size: few
D: .
V: TRBV12-3/TRBV12-4
CDR3: CASSFDAQEQFF
DNA: TGTGCCAGCAGTTTCGATGCACAGGAGCAGTTCTTC

J: TRBJ2-1
size: few
D: .
V: TRBV28
CDR3: CASSSITGEVSNEQFF
DNA: TGTGCCAGCAGTTCAATAACAGGGGAGGTCAGCAATGAGCAGTTCTTC

J: TRBJ1-5
size: once
D: .
V: TRBV10-3
CDR3: CATSLGLDQPQHF
DNA: TGTGCCACCAGCCTGGGACTCGATCAGCCCCAGCATTTT

J: TRBJ2-3
size: .
D: .
V: TRBV18
CDR3: CASSLGGGTGLRLVPDTQYF
DNA: TGTGCCAGCTCACTCGGGGGAGGAACCGGACTTCGTCTTGTCCCAGATACGCAGTATTTT

J: TRBJ2-3
size: .
D: .
V: TRBV3-1/TRBV3-2
CDR3: CASSQEGVASDTQYF
DNA: TGTGCCAGCAGCCAAGAGGGCGTAGCGTCAGATACGCAGTATTTT

J: TRBJ1-4
size: .
D: .
V: TRBV11-3
CDR3: CASSLEGETGLFF
DNA: TGTGCCAGCAGCTTAGAAGGCGAGACGGGACTGTTTTTT

J: TRBJ2-5
size: once
D: .
V: TRBV3-1/TRBV3-2
CDR3: CASSQDQLDPYF
DNA: TGTGCCAGCAGCCAAGATCAATTAGATCCGTACTTC

J: TRBJ1-2
size: .
D: TRBD1
V: TRBV29-1
CDR3: CSVALKGQGRPWGYTF
DNA: TGCAGCGTTGCGTTGAAGGGACAGGGACGGCCTTGGGGCTACACCTTC

J: TRBJ2-3
size: .
D: TRBD2
V: TRBV3-1/TRBV3-2
CDR3: CASSQLLAGVFQTDTQYF
DNA: TGTGCCAGCAGCCAATTACTAGCGGGAGTTTTCCAGACAGATACGCAGTATTTT

J: TRBJ2-1
size: .
D: .
V: TRBV5-8
CDR3: CASISRGFKHEQFF
DNA: TGTGCCAGCATTTCTAGAGGGTTTAAGCATGAGCAGTTCTTC

J: TRBJ2-5
size: .
D: TRBD1
V: TRBV9
CDR3: CASSVTIRATGGQETQYF
DNA: TGTGCCAGCAGCGTCACAATTCGGGCGACAGGGGGCCAAGAGACCCAGTACTTC